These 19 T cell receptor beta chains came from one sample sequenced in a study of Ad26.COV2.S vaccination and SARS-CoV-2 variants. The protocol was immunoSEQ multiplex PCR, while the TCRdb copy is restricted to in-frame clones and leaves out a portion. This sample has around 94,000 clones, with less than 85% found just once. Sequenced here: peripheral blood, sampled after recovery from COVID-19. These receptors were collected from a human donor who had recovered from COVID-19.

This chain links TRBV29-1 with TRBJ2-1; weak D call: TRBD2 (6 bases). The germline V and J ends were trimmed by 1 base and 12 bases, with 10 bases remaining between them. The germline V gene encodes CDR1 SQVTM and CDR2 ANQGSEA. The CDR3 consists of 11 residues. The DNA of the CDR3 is TGCAGCGTTGAAGCGGGGGAGAGGCAGTTCTTC. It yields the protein CSVEAGERQFF.

For the CDR3, the DNA is TGTGCCAGCACCCGGAGGGACAGGGGGGCCGGGGAGCTGTTTTTT. The encoded protein is CASTRRDRGAGELFF. The gene calls are TRBV2 and TRBJ2-2; TRBD1 aligns across 11 bases. Per germline, CDR1 SNHLY and CDR2 FYNNEI. V was pared by 7 bases and J by 6 bases, with 7 bases of the junction left unmatched. This CDR3 has 15 amino acids.

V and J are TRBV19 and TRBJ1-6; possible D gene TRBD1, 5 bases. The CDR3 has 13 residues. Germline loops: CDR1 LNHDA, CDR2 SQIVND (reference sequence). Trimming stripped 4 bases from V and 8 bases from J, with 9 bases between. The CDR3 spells CASSRGSDSPLHF. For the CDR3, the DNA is TGTGCCAGTAGTAGGGGGAGCGATTCACCCCTCCACTTT.

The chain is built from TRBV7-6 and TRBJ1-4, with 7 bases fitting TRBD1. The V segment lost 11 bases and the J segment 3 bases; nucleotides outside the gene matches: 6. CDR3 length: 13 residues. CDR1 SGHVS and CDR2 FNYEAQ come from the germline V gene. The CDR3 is CAVGDSPNEKLFF. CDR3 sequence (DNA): TGTGCCGTTGGGGACAGTCCTAATGAAAAACTGTTTTTT.

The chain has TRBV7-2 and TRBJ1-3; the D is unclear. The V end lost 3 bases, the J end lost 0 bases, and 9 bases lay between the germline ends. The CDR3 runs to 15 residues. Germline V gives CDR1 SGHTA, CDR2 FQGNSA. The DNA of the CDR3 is TGTGCCAGCAGCTTGCTCTCCATCTCTGGAAACACCATATATTTT. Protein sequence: CASSLLSISGNTIYF.

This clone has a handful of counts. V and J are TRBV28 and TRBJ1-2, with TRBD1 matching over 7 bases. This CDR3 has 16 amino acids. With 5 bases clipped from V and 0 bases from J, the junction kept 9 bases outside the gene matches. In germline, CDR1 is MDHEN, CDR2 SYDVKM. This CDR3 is CASSPHMGQTNYGYTF. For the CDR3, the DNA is TGTGCCAGCAGTCCTCATATGGGACAGACTAACTATGGCTACACCTTC.

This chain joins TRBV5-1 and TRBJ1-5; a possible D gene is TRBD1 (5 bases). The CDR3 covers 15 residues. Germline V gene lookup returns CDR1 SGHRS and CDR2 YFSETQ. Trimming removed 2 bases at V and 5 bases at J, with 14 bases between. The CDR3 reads CASSLDGGLDQPQHF. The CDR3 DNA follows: TGCGCCAGCAGCTTAGACGGGGGATTAGATCAGCCCCAGCATTTT.

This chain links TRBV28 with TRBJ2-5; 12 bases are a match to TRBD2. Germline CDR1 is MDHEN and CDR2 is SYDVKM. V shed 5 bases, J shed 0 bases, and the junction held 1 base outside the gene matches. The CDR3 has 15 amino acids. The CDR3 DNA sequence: TGTGCCAGCAGTGGACTAGCGGGGTACCAAGAGACCCAGTACTTC. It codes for CASSGLAGYQETQYF.

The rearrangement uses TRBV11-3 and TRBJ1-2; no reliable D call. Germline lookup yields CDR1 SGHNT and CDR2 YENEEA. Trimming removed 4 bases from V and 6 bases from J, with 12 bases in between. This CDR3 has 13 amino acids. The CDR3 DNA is TGTGCCAGCAGCTGGGTAGGGATGGATGGCTACACCTTC. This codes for CASSWVGMDGYTF.

The CDR3, as DNA: TGCGCCAGCAGCTACGAGCTCACCAATGAGCAGTTCTTC. Its protein product is CASSYELTNEQFF. The rearrangement joins TRBV5-1 to TRBJ2-1; D unresolved. The CDR3 sequence is 13 residues long. In germline, CDR1 is SGHRS, CDR2 YFSETQ. V lost 3 bases and J lost 6, with 10 bases in between.

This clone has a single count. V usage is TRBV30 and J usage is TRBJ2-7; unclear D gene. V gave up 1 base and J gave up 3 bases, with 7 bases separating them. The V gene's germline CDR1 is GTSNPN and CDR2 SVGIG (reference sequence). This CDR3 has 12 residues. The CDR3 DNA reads TGTGCCTGGAGTGAAGGCGTCTACGAGCAGTACTTC. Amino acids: CAWSEGVYEQYF.

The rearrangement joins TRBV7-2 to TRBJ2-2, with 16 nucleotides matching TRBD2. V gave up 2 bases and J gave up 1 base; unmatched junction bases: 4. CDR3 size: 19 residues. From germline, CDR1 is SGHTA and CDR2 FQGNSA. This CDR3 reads CASSLTGTSGGENTGELFF. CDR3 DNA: TGTGCCAGCAGCTTAACCGGGACTAGCGGGGGGGAGAACACCGGGGAGCTGTTTTTT.

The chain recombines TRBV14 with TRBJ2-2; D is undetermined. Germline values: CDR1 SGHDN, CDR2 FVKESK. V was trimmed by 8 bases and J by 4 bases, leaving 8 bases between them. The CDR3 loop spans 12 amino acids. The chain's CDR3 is CASRWGTGELFF. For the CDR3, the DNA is TGTGCCAGCCGATGGGGCACCGGGGAGCTGTTTTTT.

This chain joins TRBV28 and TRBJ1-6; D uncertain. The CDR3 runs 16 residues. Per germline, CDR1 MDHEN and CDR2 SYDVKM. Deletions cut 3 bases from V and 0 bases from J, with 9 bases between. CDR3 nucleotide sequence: TGTGCCAGCAGTTTTGGAGGGAGCTCCTATAATTCACCCCTCCACTTT. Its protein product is CASSFGGSSYNSPLHF.

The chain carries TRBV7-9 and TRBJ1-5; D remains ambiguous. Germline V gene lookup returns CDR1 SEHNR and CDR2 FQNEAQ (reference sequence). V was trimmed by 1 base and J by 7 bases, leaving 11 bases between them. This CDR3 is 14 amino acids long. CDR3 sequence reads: CASSLGELHQPQHF. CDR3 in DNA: TGTGCCAGCAGCTTAGGGGAACTTCACCAGCCCCAGCATTTT.

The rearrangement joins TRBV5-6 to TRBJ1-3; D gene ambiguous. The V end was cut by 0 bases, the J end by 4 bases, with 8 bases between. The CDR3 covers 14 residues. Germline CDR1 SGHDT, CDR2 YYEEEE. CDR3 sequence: CASSLGVAGNTIYF. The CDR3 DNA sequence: TGTGCCAGCAGCTTGGGGGTGGCCGGAAACACCATATATTTT.

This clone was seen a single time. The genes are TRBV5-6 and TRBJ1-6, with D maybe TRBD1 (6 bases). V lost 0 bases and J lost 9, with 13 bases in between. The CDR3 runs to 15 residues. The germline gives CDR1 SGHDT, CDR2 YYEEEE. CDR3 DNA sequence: TGTGCCAGCAGCTTGGATCGGACAGCATCTTCACCCCTCCACTTT. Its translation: CASSLDRTASSPLHF.

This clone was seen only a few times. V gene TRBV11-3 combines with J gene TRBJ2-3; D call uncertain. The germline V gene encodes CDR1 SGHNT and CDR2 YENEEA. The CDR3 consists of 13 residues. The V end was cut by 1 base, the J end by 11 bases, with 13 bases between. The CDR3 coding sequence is TGTGCCAGCAGCTTAGGGCGGTCAGCTCGGCAGTATTTT. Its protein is CASSLGRSARQYF.

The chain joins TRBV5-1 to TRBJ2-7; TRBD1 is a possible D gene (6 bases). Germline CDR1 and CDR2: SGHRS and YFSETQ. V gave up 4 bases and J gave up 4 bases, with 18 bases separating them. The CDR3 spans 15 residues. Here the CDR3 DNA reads TGCGCCAGCAGCACCGGGGACACCATTAAATACGAGCAGTACTTC. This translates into CASSTGDTIKYEQYF.